This TCR beta chain comes out of a study of cytomegalovirus exposure and HLA in healthy donors. Study-wide results and caveats: Roughly uniform depth of sequencing across donors was assumed in presence/absence analyses.

V gave up 1 base and J gave up 3 bases, with 4 bases separating them. The CDR3 length is 11 residues. CDR1 is DFQATT, CDR2 SNEGSKA, per germline (reference sequence). This clone was counted only a few times. Its specificity is unknown. Researchers ran the PCR with 60 Vbeta and 13 Jbeta primers. Per the authors' pipeline: Approximately 11 million shared chains were among the 60 million to 80 million unique TCR beta chains that a later analysis counted. The data were produced by immunoSEQ multiplex PCR, yet TCRdb's version contains in-frame clones alone and is incomplete. The V and J calls and clone size are taken from that table; D and trimming were inferred from the DNA. This table has tens of thousands of clones, about 79% appearing once.

Sequencing used PBMCs. This TCR derives from a man aged 60-69 years in good health and CMV-seropositive. The chain carries TRBV20-1 and TRBJ2-7; D gene uncertain. The CDR3 coding sequence is TGCAGTGCTAGAGTAGACTACGAGCAGTACTTC. Encoded protein: CSARVDYEQYF.